What follows describes a single TCR beta chain. Germline V gene data show CDR1 as SGHRS and CDR2 as YFSETQ. CDR3 length: 14 amino acids. The V segment lost 7 bases and the J segment 4 bases; nucleotides outside the gene matches: 9. The table came from immunoSEQ multiplex PCR; TCRdb's copy has only in-frame clones and leaves some out. The repertoire consists of over 10,000 clones, with 70% to 80% occurring once and the leading ten covering about 11%. The data derive from a study of ipilimumab plus nivolumab after autologous stem cell transplantation. Patients got ipilimumab 1 mg/kg beginning 14 to 28 days post-transplant.

This receptor was obtained from a male donor with multiple myeloma. The chain has TRBV5-1 and TRBJ2-3; 7 bases line up with TRBD2. The sample in question was PBMCs, obtained in a trial of ipilimumab plus nivolumab as post-transplant consolidation. As DNA, the CDR3 is TGCGCCAGCGGGGCAGCGGGGATCTCAGATACGCAGTATTTT. Translating it yields CASGAAGISDTQYF.